A single sample gave rise to the 2 T cell receptor beta chains below, sequenced in a study of technical replicates of blood from several donors. Only in-frame clones appear in the TCRdb table, and some are missing; sequencing was by immunoSEQ multiplex PCR. In the table there are approximately 60,000 clones, about 86% of which are singletons. Sequencing input: PBMCs. The receptors were sampled from a human donor in good health. Some clones in this sample may be carry-over from other donors' samples.

The CDR3 sequence is CASTPVGKEGSGNTIYF. CDR3 DNA sequence: TGTGCCAGCACCCCCGTCGGGAAAGAGGGCTCTGGAAACACCATATATTTT. V and J are TRBV7-9 and TRBJ1-3; D remains unclear. V lost 7 bases and J lost 0, with 19 bases in between. The CDR3 sequence is 17 residues long. Germline CDR1 reads SEHNR; CDR2 reads FQNEAQ (reference sequence).

The gene calls are TRBV19 and TRBJ2-7, with D tentatively TRBD1 (5 bases). V was shortened by 3 bases and J by 4 bases, with 13 bases between the two germline ends. The germline V gene has CDR1 LNHDA and CDR2 SQIVND (reference sequence). The CDR3 sequence is 14 residues long. This CDR3 reads CASSIFGQIYEQYF. DNA of the CDR3: TGTGCCAGTAGTATTTTCGGACAAATTTACGAGCAGTACTTC.